This passage covers 17 T cell receptor beta chains from one sample sequenced in a study of Graves' ophthalmopathy and Graves' hyperthyroidism. Amplifying from RNA transcripts, the study obtained TCR beta CDR3 regions. In the first round, RT-PCR was carried out with HTBI primers, and a multiplex PCR formed the second round. TCRdb re-called the multiplex PCR reads through MiXCR, storing one row per CDR3 protein. The sample has 200,000 to 250,000 distinct CDR3 sequences; roughly 21% are singletons. The sample comprised peripheral blood. These receptors were collected from a woman aged 45-65 years with Graves' ophthalmopathy.

There are a few counts of this clonotype. The CDR3 spells CASSPAVNTGELFF. CDR3 nucleotides: TGTGCCAGCAGCCCCGCAGTGAACACCGGGGAGCTGTTTTTT. This chain links TRBV2 with TRBJ2-2; D gene ambiguous. The V and J ends lost 6 bases and 1 base respectively, with 9 bases between them. The CDR3 contains 14 residues. In germline, CDR1 is SNHLY, CDR2 FYNNEI.

The chain combines TRBV12-3 or TRBV12-4 with TRBJ2-6, with a possible D match to TRBD2 (6 bases). Trimming removed 4 bases from V and 4 bases from J, with 14 bases in between. This CDR3 is 16 amino acids long. CDR3: CASSSRGLRGANVLTF. The CDR3 DNA follows: TGTGCCAGCAGTTCACGGGGGTTGCGGGGGGCCAACGTCCTGACTTTC.

This chain connects TRBV7-2 to TRBJ2-7; 9 bases fit TRBD2. Germline-derived CDR1 and CDR2 are SGHTA and FQGNSA. The V segment lost 2 bases and the J segment 4 bases; nucleotides outside the gene matches: 6. The CDR3 loop spans 15 amino acids. For the CDR3, the DNA is TGTGCCAGCAGCTTAAGGTCGCTAGCGGGGTACGAGCAGTACTTC. It specifies CASSLRSLAGYEQYF.

This clonotype was seen at least ten times. The gene calls are TRBV29-1 and TRBJ2-5, with D uncertain. Germline V gene data show CDR1 as SQVTM and CDR2 as ANQGSEA. This CDR3 has 12 amino acids. Trimming cost V 4 bases and J 5 bases, with 11 bases left between them. CDR3 residues: CSVGEGWETQYF. The CDR3 bases are TGCAGCGTTGGAGAAGGGTGGGAGACCCAGTACTTC.

This clonotype was found many times. The V gene is TRBV7-2, the J gene TRBJ1-5; D remains ambiguous. This CDR3 has 15 residues. Germline loops: CDR1 SGHTA, CDR2 FQGNSA. Deletions cut 2 bases from V and 3 bases from J, with 11 bases between. In DNA, the CDR3 is TGTGCCAGCAGCTTAATGGTATCAGTCAATCAGCCCCAGCATTTT. This codes for CASSLMVSVNQPQHF.

About this clonotype: Since a much larger clone is just one base distant, this may be a read error. CDR3 sequence (DNA): TGTGCCAGCAGCCTCCCACAGGGTCCCCTTTGGGGCAATGAGCAGTTCTTC. Protein sequence: CASSLPQGPLWGNEQFF. J is TRBJ2-1 and V is TRBV7-8; TRBD1 is a possible D gene (6 bases). This CDR3 comprises 17 residues. V dropped 5 bases and J dropped 6 bases, with 23 bases sitting between them. Germline assignment: CDR1 SGHVS and CDR2 FQNEAQ. The full variable domain, in which reference TRBV7-8 and TRBJ2-1 provide the parts outside the CDR3, is GAGVSQSPRYKVAKRGQDVALRCDPISGHVSLFWYQQALGQGPEFLTYFQNEAQLDKSGLPSDRFFAERPEGSVSTLKIQRTQQEDSAVYLCASSLPQGPLWGNEQFFGPGTRLTVL.

The table lists this clonotype with many counts. V gene TRBV6-1 combines with J gene TRBJ2-2, with 7 bases that match TRBD1. There are 14 residues in the CDR3. The germline gives CDR1 MNHNS, CDR2 SASEGT. Trimming removed 8 bases from V and 2 bases from J; junction bases left unmatched: 5. The DNA for the CDR3 is TGTGCCAGCGGGGGACAGCGAAACACCGGGGAGCTGTTTTTT. This gives the protein CASGGQRNTGELFF.

This clonotype was observed at least ten times. The V and J genes are TRBV10-2 and TRBJ2-7; D is unclear. Germline lookup yields CDR1 WSHSY and CDR2 SAAADI. This CDR3 comprises 12 residues. V was pared by 6 bases and J by 6 bases, with 12 bases between. The CDR3 coding sequence is TGCGCCAGCAGGGCCCCAAATAGCGAGCAGTACTTC. It specifies CASRAPNSEQYF.

This clonotype was seen at least ten times. The gene calls are TRBV14 and TRBJ2-5; no reliable D call. From germline, CDR1 is SGHDN and CDR2 FVKESK. V was trimmed by 0 bases and J by 1 base, leaving 9 bases between them. CDR3 length equals 15 residues. The CDR3 nucleotides read TGTGCCAGCAGCCAAGAATGGCTAGGCCAAGAGACCCAGTACTTC. This codes for CASSQEWLGQETQYF.

The chain is built from TRBV12-3 or TRBV12-4 and TRBJ1-5; weak D call: TRBD1 (5 bases). V lost 4 bases and J 4 bases, leaving 14 bases between the germline ends. The CDR3 extends over 15 amino acids. The CDR3 DNA follows: TGTGCCAGCAGTTATTCGGGACGGTTAAATCAGCCCCAGCATTTT. Translating gives CASSYSGRLNQPQHF.

Many counts were recorded for this clonotype. The chain is built from TRBV25-1 and TRBJ2-4; D unclear. The CDR3 is made up of 19 amino acids. Germline loops: CDR1 MGHDK, CDR2 SYGVNS. V gave up 1 base and J gave up 1 base, with 20 bases separating them. DNA of the CDR3: TGTGCCAGCAGTGAATTCCATCCGGCAACAAAAGTGGCCAAAAACATTCAGTACTTC. Its protein is CASSEFHPATKVAKNIQYF.

This sequence joins TRBV19 and TRBJ2-4; D perhaps matches TRBD2 (6 bases). The CDR3 is made up of 16 amino acids. Germline V gene sequence: CDR1 LNHDA, CDR2 SQIVND (reference sequence). The ends were cut back, 5 bases at V and 2 bases at J, with 16 bases in the middle. The CDR3 DNA reads as TGTGCCAGTAGTGATGATGGGAGGCAGTCCAAAAACATTCAGTACTTC. Its translation is CASSDDGRQSKNIQYF.

The chain couples TRBV7-9 to TRBJ2-7; 7 bases map to TRBD2. After removal of 4 bases from V and 0 bases from J, the junction contained 6 bases not matched to a gene. The CDR3 is 15 residues long. Germline loops: CDR1 SEHNR, CDR2 FQNEAQ (reference sequence). In nucleotides, the CDR3 is TGTGCCAGCAGCTCAGGGAGCGGGGTCTCCTACGAGCAGTACTTC. Translation: CASSSGSGVSYEQYF.

This clonotype was observed at least ten times. The rearrangement joins TRBV15 to TRBJ2-5, with D perhaps matching TRBD1 or TRBD2 (6 bases each). There are 14 residues in the CDR3. Trimming cost V 4 bases and J 5 bases, with 14 bases left between them. Per the germline V gene, CDR1 is LNHNV and CDR2 is YYDKDF (reference sequence). CDR3 in DNA: TGTGCCACCAGCATAGGAGGGGGGTCGGAGACCCAGTACTTC. Protein sequence: CATSIGGGSETQYF.

This clonotype was picked up many times. This chain joins TRBV19 and TRBJ2-5; D not certain. From germline, CDR1 is LNHDA and CDR2 SQIVND (reference sequence). The CDR3 contains 14 residues. V was cut by 3 bases and J by 5 bases, with 13 bases left in between. The CDR3 coding sequence is TGTGCCAGTAGTATTGGAACGACATGGGAGACCCAGTACTTC. It specifies CASSIGTTWETQYF.

This clonotype was seen more than once but under ten times. The chain uses TRBV5-1 and TRBJ1-6; D uncertain. The CDR3 has 13 amino acids. Germline CDR1 reads SGHRS; CDR2 reads YFSETQ. V lost 0 bases, J lost 10 bases, and 8 bases lay in between. DNA of the CDR3: TGCGCCAGCAGCTTGGAGATGTCCTCACCCCTCCACTTT. It translates to CASSLEMSSPLHF.

This clonotype was seen ten or more times. The rearrangement joins TRBV28 to TRBJ2-7; D unresolved. V gave up 3 bases and J gave up 1 base, with 10 bases separating them. CDR3 length: 14 residues. The V gene's germline CDR1 is MDHEN and CDR2 SYDVKM. The CDR3 is CASSFRRKSYEQYF. The CDR3 bases are TGTGCCAGCAGTTTCCGCAGGAAATCCTACGAGCAGTACTTC.